One sample yielded the 7 T cell receptor beta chains listed below, sequenced in a study of human T cells and chemical hapten exposure. Time point in this sample: patch test 1, 2 weeks after DPC sensitization. The treatment: therapeutic diphenylcyclopropenone sensitization with weekly scalp DPC. TCRdb used MiXCR to reprocess the RACE reads, holding one entry per CDR3 protein. The sample records some 340,000 distinct CDR3 sequences, roughly 6.9% being singletons. This sample comprised whole blood, obtained in connection with sensitization to the hapten diphenylcyclopropenone (DPC). The receptors here all came from a woman younger than 30 with alopecia areata. Some clones in this sample may be carry-over from other donors' samples.

In this sample, this clonotype turned up many times. The chain employs TRBV6-2 or TRBV6-3 and TRBJ2-1; D gene ambiguous. The germline gives CDR1 MNHEY, CDR2 SVGEGT. CDR3 size: 11 residues. V gave up 5 bases and J gave up 9 bases, with 8 bases separating them. CDR3 amino acids: CASSHGAEQFF. CDR3 coding DNA: TGTGCCAGCAGTCACGGTGCTGAGCAGTTCTTC.

The J gene is TRBJ2-7, the V gene TRBV11-1, with TRBD2 as a possible D gene (6 bases). Germline V gene lookup returns CDR1 SGHAT and CDR2 FQDESV (reference sequence). Between the trimmed V and J ends, which lost 5 bases and 7 bases, there was a span of 18 bases. The CDR3 is 14 amino acids. This chain's CDR3 is CASSPAGSAREQYF. The CDR3 region has the DNA TGTGCCAGCAGCCCCGCGGGGTCGGCACGGGAGCAGTACTTC.

The sample holds a few counts of this clonotype. V gene TRBV11-1 combines with J gene TRBJ1-6, with TRBD1 matching over 7 bases. The germline gives CDR1 SGHAT, CDR2 FQDESV (reference sequence). J gave up 5 bases and V 6 bases, and 4 bases lay outside the gene matches. CDR3 length: 14 residues. Written as DNA, the CDR3 is TGTGCCAGCAGGGGGGACAGAGATAATTCACCCCTCCACTTT. It encodes CASRGDRDNSPLHF.

This clonotype was counted ten times or more. This sequence joins TRBV7-8 and TRBJ2-2; no clear D gene. Trimming removed 2 bases from V and 0 bases from J, with 7 bases in between. Germline V CDR1 and CDR2: SGHVS, FQNEAQ. CDR3 length: 15 residues. Here the CDR3 reads CASSLYPANTGELFF. The CDR3 nucleotides are TGTGCCAGCAGCTTATATCCAGCGAACACCGGGGAGCTGTTTTTT.

This rearrangement joins TRBV29-1 to TRBJ1-2; tentatively, D is TRBD1 (5 bases). The V end lost 4 bases, the J end lost 4 bases, and 16 bases lay between the germline ends. Germline loops: CDR1 SQVTM, CDR2 ANQGSEA. This CDR3 has 14 residues. CDR3 nucleotide sequence: TGCAGCGTTGTACCTCAACAGGAGCCCTATGGCTACACCTTC. As protein: CSVVPQQEPYGYTF.

The V and J genes are TRBV5-1 and TRBJ1-2; 9 bases line up with TRBD1. With V trimmed by 2 bases and J by 3 bases, 5 bases remained unmatched. In germline, CDR1 is SGHRS, CDR2 YFSETQ. The CDR3 is 15 residues long. The CDR3 region has the DNA TGCGCCAGCAGCTTACAGGGGGCCCGGGACTATGGCTACACCTTC. Its translation is CASSLQGARDYGYTF.

This clonotype has just a few counts. V and J are TRBV12-5 and TRBJ2-3; 7 nucleotides agree with TRBD2. The germline V gene encodes CDR1 LGHNT and CDR2 FRNRAP. After removal of 3 bases from V and 4 bases from J, the junction contained 1 base not matched to a gene. The CDR3 sequence is 13 residues long. CDR3 region: CASGFGGADTQYF. DNA for the CDR3: TGTGCTAGTGGTTTTGGGGGGGCAGATACGCAGTATTTT.